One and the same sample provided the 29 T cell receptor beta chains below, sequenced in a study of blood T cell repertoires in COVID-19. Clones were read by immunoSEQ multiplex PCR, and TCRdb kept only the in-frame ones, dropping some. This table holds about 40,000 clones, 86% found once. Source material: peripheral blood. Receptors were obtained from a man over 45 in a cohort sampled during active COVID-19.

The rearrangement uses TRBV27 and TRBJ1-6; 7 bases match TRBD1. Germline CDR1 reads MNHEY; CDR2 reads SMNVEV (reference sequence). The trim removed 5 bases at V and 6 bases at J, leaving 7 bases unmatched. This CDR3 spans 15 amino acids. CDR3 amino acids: CASSPRTGVNSPLHF. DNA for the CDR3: TGTGCCAGCAGTCCCCGGACAGGAGTTAATTCACCCCTCCACTTT.

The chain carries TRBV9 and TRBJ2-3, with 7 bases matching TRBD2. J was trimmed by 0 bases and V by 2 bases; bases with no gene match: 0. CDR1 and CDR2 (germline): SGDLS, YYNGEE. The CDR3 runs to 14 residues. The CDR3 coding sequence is TGTGCCAGCAGCGTCGGGGGGAGCACAGATACGCAGTATTTT. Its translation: CASSVGGSTDTQYF.

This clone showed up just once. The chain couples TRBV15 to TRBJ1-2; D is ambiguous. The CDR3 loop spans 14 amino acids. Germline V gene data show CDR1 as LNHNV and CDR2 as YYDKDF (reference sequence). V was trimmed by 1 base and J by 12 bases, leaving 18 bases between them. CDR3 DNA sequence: TGTGCCACCAGCAGAGGTTATGGGCCTAATTTGAACACCTTC. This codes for CATSRGYGPNLNTF.

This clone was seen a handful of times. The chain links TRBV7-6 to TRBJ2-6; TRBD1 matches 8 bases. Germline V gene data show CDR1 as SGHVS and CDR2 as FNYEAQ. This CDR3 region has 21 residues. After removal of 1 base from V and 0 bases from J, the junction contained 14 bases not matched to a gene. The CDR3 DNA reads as TGTGCCAGCAGCTTAGGAGATTTCGGGCGGCAGGGGGCCTCTGGGGCCAACGTCCTGACTTTC. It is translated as CASSLGDFGRQGASGANVLTF.

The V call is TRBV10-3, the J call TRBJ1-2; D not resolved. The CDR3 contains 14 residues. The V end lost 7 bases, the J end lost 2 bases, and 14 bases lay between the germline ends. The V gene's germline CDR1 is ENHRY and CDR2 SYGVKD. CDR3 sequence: CAITEPGLNYGYTF. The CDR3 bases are TGTGCCATCACGGAACCAGGATTAAACTATGGCTACACCTTC.

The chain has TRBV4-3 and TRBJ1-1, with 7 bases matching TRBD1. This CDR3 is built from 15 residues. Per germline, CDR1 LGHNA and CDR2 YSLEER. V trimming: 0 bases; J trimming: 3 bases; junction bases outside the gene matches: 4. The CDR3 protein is CASSQEGGPDTEAFF. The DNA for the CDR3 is TGCGCCAGCAGCCAAGAAGGGGGCCCTGACACTGAAGCTTTCTTT.

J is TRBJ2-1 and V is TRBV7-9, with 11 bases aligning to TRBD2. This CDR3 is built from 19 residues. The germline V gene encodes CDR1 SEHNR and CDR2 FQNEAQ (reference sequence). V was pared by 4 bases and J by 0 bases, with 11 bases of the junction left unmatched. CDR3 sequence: CASSSTLAGGLSSYNEQFF. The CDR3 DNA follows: TGTGCCAGCAGCTCCACCCTAGCGGGAGGTTTGAGCTCCTACAATGAGCAGTTCTTC.

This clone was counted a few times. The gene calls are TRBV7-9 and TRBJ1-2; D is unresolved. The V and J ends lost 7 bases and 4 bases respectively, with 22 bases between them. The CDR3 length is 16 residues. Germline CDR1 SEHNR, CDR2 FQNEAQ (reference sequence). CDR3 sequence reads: CASTPIVAPRGYGYTF. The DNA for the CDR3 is TGTGCCAGCACCCCGATAGTGGCACCCCGGGGCTATGGCTACACCTTC.

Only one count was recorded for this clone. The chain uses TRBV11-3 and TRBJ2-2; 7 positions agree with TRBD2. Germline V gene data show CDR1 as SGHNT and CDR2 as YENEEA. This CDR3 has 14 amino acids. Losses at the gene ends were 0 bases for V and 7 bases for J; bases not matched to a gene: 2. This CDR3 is CASSLELASGELFF. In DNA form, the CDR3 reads TGTGCCAGCAGCTTAGAACTAGCGAGCGGGGAGCTGTTTTTT.

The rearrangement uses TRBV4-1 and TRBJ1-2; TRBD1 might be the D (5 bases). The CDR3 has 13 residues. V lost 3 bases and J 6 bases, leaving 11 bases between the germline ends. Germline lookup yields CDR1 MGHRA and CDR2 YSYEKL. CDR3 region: CASSQGTRDGYTF. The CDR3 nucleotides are TGCGCCAGCAGCCAGGGGACTAGGGATGGCTACACCTTC.

In nucleotides, the CDR3 is TGTGCCTGGAGTGGCCGGGACAGGGACTACAATGAGCAGTTCTTC. Amino acids: CAWSGRDRDYNEQFF. This chain links TRBV30 with TRBJ2-1; the match to TRBD1 covers 9 bases. The V gene's germline CDR1 is GTSNPN and CDR2 SVGIG (reference sequence). The V segment lost 1 base and the J segment 3 bases; nucleotides outside the gene matches: 4. CDR3 length: 15 amino acids.

CDR3 in amino acids: CASENPQGYGYTF. The DNA of the CDR3 is TGTGCCAGCGAAAATCCACAGGGCTATGGCTACACCTTC. The chain joins TRBV6-5 to TRBJ1-2; possible D gene TRBD1, 6 bases. V shed 8 bases and J shed 4 bases, with 14 bases lying between them. The germline CDR1 and CDR2 sequences are MNHEY and SVGAGI. This CDR3 contains 13 residues.

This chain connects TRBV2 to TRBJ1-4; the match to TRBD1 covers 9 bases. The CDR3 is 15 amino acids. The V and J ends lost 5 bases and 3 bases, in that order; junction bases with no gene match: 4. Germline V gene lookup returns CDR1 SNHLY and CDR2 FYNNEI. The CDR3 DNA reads TGTGCCAGCAGTCGGACAGGGGTAGCTAATGAAAAACTGTTTTTT. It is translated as CASSRTGVANEKLFF.

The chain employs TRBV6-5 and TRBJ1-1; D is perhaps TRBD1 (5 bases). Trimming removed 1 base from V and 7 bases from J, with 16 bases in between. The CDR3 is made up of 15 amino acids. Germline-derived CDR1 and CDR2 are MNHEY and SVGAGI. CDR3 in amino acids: CASSYYTAREGEAFF. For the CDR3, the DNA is TGTGCCAGCAGTTACTACACTGCCAGGGAAGGTGAAGCTTTCTTT.

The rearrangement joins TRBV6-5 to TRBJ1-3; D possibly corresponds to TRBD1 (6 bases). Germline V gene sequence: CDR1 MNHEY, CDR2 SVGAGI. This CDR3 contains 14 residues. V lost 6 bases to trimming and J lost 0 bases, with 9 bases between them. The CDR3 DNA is TGTGCCAGCAGACAGGGATTCTCTGGAAACACCATATATTTT. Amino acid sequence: CASRQGFSGNTIYF.

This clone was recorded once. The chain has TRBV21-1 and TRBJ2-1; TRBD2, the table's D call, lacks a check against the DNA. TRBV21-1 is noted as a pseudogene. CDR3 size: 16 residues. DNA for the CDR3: TGTGCCAGCAGCAAAGGGGCGGGAGCACCCTACAATGAGCAGTTCTTC. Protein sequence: CASSKGAGAPYNEQFF.

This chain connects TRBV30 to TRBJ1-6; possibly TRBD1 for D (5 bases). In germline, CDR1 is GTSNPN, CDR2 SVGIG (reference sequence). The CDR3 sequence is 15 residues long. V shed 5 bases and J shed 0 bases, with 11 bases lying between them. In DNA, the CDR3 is TGTGCCTGGTCCCGACAGAGCTCCTATAATTCACCCCTCCACTTT. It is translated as CAWSRQSSYNSPLHF.

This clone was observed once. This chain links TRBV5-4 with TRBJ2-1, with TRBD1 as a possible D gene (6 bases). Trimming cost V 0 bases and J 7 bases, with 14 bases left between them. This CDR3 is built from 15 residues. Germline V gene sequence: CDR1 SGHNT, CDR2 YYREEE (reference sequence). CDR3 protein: CASSLVQGNGNEQFF. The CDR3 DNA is TGTGCCAGCAGCTTGGTACAGGGTAATGGTAATGAGCAGTTCTTC.

CDR3 protein: CASSTEGLAGGWTGELFF. DNA of the CDR3: TGTGCCAGCAGCACCGAGGGACTAGCGGGAGGATGGACCGGGGAGCTGTTTTTT. The chain couples TRBV13 to TRBJ2-2; 15 nucleotides align to TRBD2. CDR1 and CDR2 (germline): PRHDT, FYEKMQ (reference sequence). V shed 5 bases and J 5 bases; nucleotides not matched to a gene: 9. The CDR3 has 18 residues.

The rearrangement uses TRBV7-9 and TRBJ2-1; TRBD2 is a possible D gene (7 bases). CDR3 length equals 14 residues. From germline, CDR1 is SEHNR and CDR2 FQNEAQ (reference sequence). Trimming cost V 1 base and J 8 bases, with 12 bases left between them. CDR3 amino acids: CASSLVQGGDEQFF. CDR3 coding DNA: TGTGCCAGCAGCTTAGTCCAAGGGGGGGATGAGCAGTTCTTC.

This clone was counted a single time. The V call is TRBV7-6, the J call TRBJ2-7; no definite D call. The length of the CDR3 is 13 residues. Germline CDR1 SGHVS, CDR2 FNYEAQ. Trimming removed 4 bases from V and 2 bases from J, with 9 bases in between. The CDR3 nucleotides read TGTGCCAGCAGCTCAGACACAGCCTACGAGCAGTACTTC. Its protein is CASSSDTAYEQYF.

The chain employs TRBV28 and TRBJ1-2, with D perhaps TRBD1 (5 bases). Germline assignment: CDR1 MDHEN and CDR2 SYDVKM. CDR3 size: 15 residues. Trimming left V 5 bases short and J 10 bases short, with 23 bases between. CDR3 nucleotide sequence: TGTGCCAGCAGTACGACAGCGGGCGTTAAAGGTGCCTACACCTTC. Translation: CASSTTAGVKGAYTF.

The CDR3 here is CASSQDQGVDYGYTF. Written as DNA, the CDR3 is TGCGCCAGCAGCCAAGACCAGGGGGTCGACTATGGCTACACCTTC. V and J are TRBV4-1 and TRBJ1-2; 7 bases map to TRBD1. V trimming: 0 bases; J trimming: 3 bases; junction bases outside the gene matches: 4. CDR1 is MGHRA, CDR2 YSYEKL, per germline. This CDR3 spans 15 amino acids.

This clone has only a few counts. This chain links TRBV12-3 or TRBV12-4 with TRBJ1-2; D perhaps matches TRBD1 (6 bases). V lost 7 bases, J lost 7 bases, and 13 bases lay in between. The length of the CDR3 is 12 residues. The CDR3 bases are TGTGCCAGCACCCCTAACAGGGTTGGCTACACCTTC. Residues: CASTPNRVGYTF.

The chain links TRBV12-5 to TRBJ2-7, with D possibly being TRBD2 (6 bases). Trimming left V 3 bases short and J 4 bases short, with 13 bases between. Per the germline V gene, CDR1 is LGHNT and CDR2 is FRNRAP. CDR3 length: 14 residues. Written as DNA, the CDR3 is TGTGCTAGTGGTTTTGGGATGGCGGGATACGAGCAGTACTTC. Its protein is CASGFGMAGYEQYF.

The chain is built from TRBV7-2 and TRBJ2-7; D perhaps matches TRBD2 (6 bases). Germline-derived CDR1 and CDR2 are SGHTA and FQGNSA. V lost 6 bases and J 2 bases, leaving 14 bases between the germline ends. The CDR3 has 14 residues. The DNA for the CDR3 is TGTGCCAGCAGGTTACGGGAGCGGCCCTACGAGCAGTACTTC. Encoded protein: CASRLRERPYEQYF.

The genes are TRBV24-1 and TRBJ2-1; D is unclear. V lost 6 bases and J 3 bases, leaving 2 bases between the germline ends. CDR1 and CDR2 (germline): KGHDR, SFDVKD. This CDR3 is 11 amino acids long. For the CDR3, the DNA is TGTGCCACCAGTCTCTACAATGAGCAGTTCTTC. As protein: CATSLYNEQFF.

In DNA form, the CDR3 reads TGCAGCGTTTCCGGGACAGGGGACACAGATACGCAGTATTTT. As protein: CSVSGTGDTDTQYF. V gene TRBV29-1 combines with J gene TRBJ2-3, with 10 bases lining up with TRBD1. Trimming cost V 5 bases and J 2 bases; bases outside gene matches: 4. The CDR3 consists of 14 residues. Germline loops: CDR1 SQVTM, CDR2 ANQGSEA.

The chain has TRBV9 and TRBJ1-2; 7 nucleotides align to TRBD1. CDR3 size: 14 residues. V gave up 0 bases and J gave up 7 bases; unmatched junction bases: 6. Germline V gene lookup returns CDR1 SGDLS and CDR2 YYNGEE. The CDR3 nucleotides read TGTGCCAGCAGCGTAGACAACAGGGGTGGTGGCTACACCTTC. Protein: CASSVDNRGGGYTF.